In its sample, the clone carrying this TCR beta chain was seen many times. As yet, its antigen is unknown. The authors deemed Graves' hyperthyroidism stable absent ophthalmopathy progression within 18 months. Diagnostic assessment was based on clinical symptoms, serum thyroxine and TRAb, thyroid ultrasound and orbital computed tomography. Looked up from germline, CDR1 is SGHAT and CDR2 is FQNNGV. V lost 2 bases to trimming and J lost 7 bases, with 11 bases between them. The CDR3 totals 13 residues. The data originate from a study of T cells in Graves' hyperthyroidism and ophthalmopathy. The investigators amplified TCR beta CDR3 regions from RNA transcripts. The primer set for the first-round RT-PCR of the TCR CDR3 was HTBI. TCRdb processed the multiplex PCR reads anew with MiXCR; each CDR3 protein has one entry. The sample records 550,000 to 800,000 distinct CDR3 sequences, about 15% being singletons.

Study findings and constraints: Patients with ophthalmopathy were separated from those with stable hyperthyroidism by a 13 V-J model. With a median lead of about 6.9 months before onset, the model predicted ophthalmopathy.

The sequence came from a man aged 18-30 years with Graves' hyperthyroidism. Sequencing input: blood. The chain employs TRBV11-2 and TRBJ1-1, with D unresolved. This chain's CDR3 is CASSLLLTGEAFF. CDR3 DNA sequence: TGTGCCAGCAGCTTACTACTAACCGGTGAAGCTTTCTTT.